This record looks at one TCR beta chain sequence and its context. The sample is drawn from a study of blood T cell repertoires in COVID-19. Overall study: Sources were T cells, B-cell-depleted T cells, or PBMCs; the material itself was cDNA or gDNA.

Germline V gene lookup returns CDR1 SGHAT and CDR2 FQNNGV. V lost 2 bases to trimming and J lost 0 bases, with 12 bases between them. This CDR3 comprises 16 residues. Measured with immunoSEQ multiplex PCR; TCRdb has only the in-frame clones, and not every one. The data show just over 75,000 clones, 87% seen once. The receptor comes from a woman older than 75 with active or convalescent COVID-19. The chain joins TRBV11-2 to TRBJ2-3; the D gene is possibly TRBD2 (6 bases). Input material: peripheral blood. Written as DNA, the CDR3 is TGTGCCAGCAGCTTATATCCTAGCGCGAGCACAGATACGCAGTATTTT. Translation: CASSLYPSASTDTQYF.